This T cell receptor (beta chain) was sequenced in a study of blood T cell repertoires in COVID-19. Study context: T cells, B-cell-depleted T cells, or PBMCs provided the cDNA or gDNA that served as material.

Sequencing was performed with immunoSEQ multiplex PCR; in TCRdb, only in-frame clones are kept and a portion is missing. The repertoire consists of around 58,000 clones, with roughly nine tenths occurring once and the leading ten covering about 7.3%. Germline V gene data show CDR1 as ENHRY and CDR2 as SYGVKD. V shed 2 bases and J 0 bases; nucleotides not matched to a gene: 6. The CDR3 has 17 residues. The receptor was isolated from a woman aged 60 to 75 with active or convalescent COVID-19. The source material was peripheral blood. V usage is TRBV10-3 and J usage is TRBJ2-3; 9 bases are shared with TRBD1. The CDR3 nucleotides read TGTGCCATCAGTGAGACCACAGGGGGCCTGAGCACAGATACGCAGTATTTT. This sequence encodes CAISETTGGLSTDTQYF.